This TCR beta chain was recovered during a study of blood T cell repertoires in COVID-19. Study-level background: Spain, Italy and the United States supplied samples that represented acute and convalescent COVID-19. T cells, B-cell-depleted T cells, or PBMCs provided the cDNA or gDNA that served as material.

The CDR3 extends over 14 amino acids. Germline CDR1 and CDR2: SGHRS and YFSETQ. Unmatched junction bases numbered 6, after V lost 3 bases and J lost 7 bases. Original data processing: Estimates of nucleated cell counts were drawn from the amplification of reference gene primers. Only in-frame clones appear in the TCRdb table, and some are missing; sequencing was by immunoSEQ multiplex PCR. V and J calls and clone size come straight from that table; D and trimming were deduced from the DNA. In the table there are tens of thousands of clones, just under 90% of which are singletons. The chain couples TRBV5-1 to TRBJ1-2, with 10 bases that match TRBD1. The source is a man older than 75 with active or convalescent COVID-19. Sequenced material: peripheral blood. The CDR3 DNA follows: TGCGCCAGCAGCTGGAGTGGGACAGGGGTTGGCTACACCTTC. Its translation is CASSWSGTGVGYTF. The full variable domain, its missing parts supplied by reference TRBV5-1 and TRBJ1-2, is KAGVTQTPRYLIKTRGQQVTLSCSPISGHRSVSWYQQTPGQGLQFLFEYFSETQRNKGNFPGRFSGRQFSNSRSEMNVSTLELGDSALYLCASSWSGTGVGYTFGSGTRLTVV.